The rows below give T cell receptor beta chains drawn from one sample of a study of T cell repertoires in cytomegalovirus infection. Their antigens are not known. TCRdb reprocessed the reads with MiXCR, giving one entry per CDR3 protein. The repertoire holds hundreds of thousands of distinct CDR3 sequences, with less than 35% as singletons. The sequenced sample was cultured CD8+ T cells from PBMCs, obtained from culture after CMV antigen stimulation. The source of these receptors is a human donor in good health (CMV status not recorded). Some clones in this sample may be carry-over from other donors' samples. CDR3s include the opening cysteine and the closing phenylalanine or tryptophan. Fields, in order: clone size, V gene, D gene, J gene, CDR3 DNA, CDR3 protein. The D gene is left open where the match is weak. Not every row has a clone size; where given, it reads once, few, many or a size class.

many	TRBV20-1	TRBD2	TRBJ2-2	TGCAGTGCTAGAGCAGCGGGGAGAAACACCGGGGAGCTGTTTTTT	CSARAAGRNTGELFF
NA	TRBV7-8	NA	TRBJ2-3	TGTGCCAGCAGCTTAACAAACAGGGCCACTAGCACAGATACGCAGTATTTT	CASSLTNRATSTDTQYF
NA	TRBV7-6	NA	TRBJ1-6	TGTGCCAGCAGCTCCCAGACAGAGGGCTTCTATAATTCACCCCTCCACTTT	CASSSQTEGFYNSPLHF
few	TRBV7-2	NA	TRBJ1-5	TGTGCCAGCAGCTTGGCCGTAGGGAGCAATCAGCCCCAGCATTTT	CASSLAVGSNQPQHF
NA	TRBV19	NA	TRBJ2-1	TGTGCCAGTAGTATAGCCTCCTACAATGAGCAGTTCTTC	CASSIASYNEQFF
NA	TRBV4-1	NA	TRBJ1-1	TGCGCCAGCAGCCCAGAGGGGGGGGCGGGCGACACTGAAGCTTTCTTT	CASSPEGGAGDTEAFF
many	TRBV7-9	NA	TRBJ2-1	TGTGCCAGCAGCTTCGGAAGCAATGAGCAGTTCTTC	CASSFGSNEQFF
few	TRBV6-5	NA	TRBJ2-4	TGTGCCAGCAGTTACTCAGAAGCCAAAAACATTCAGTACTTC	CASSYSEAKNIQYF
NA	TRBV28	TRBD1	TRBJ1-2	TGTGCCAACAGTTCCCACAGGGGGTGGTATGGCTACACCTTC	CANSSHRGWYGYTF
NA	TRBV27	NA	TRBJ2-1	TGTGCCAGCAGTTTTATATCCCCCCCGGTTGAGCAGTTCTTC	CASSFISPPVEQFF
many	TRBV7-9	NA	TRBJ1-5	TGTGCCAGCAGCGATACTGGTGGTAGCAATCAGCCCCAGCATTTT	CASSDTGGSNQPQHF
once	TRBV6-6	TRBD1	TRBJ1-1	TGTGCCAGCAGTTACTCCGGGACAGGGGATCGGGCTTTCTTT	CASSYSGTGDRAFF
many	TRBV7-2	TRBD1	TRBJ1-4	TGTGCCAGCGGGATTAGGACAGGACTTAATGAAAAACTGTTTTTT	CASGIRTGLNEKLFF
many	TRBV12-3/TRBV12-4	NA	TRBJ1-1	TGTGCCAGCAGTTTAACCCGACCGAACACTGAAGCTTTCTTT	CASSLTRPNTEAFF
NA	TRBV10-2	NA	TRBJ1-2	TGCGCCAGCAGTGAAGGAGGGCACTATGGCTACACCTTC	CASSEGGHYGYTF
few	TRBV7-8	TRBD1	TRBJ1-2	TGTGCCAGCACCGGGGGACAGGGGCCCCAAAACTATGGCTACACCTTC	CASTGGQGPQNYGYTF
few	TRBV7-6	NA	TRBJ2-6	TGTGCCAGCAGCTTCTGGGCGACTGGGGCCAACGTCCTGACTTTC	CASSFWATGANVLTF
many	TRBV7-2	TRBD2	TRBJ2-1	TGTGCCAGCAGCTTAGCCCGCGGACTAGCGGGCAATGAGCAGTTCTTC	CASSLARGLAGNEQFF
few	TRBV4-1	NA	TRBJ2-6	TGCGCCAGCTTTGTTGCCCCGGGACACCCCTCTGGGGCCAACGTCCTGACTTTC	CASFVAPGHPSGANVLTF
few	TRBV6-2/TRBV6-3	NA	TRBJ2-1	TGTGCCAGCAGTTACCTGGACAGAGAAAATGAGCAGTTCTTC	CASSYLDRENEQFF
NA	TRBV5-5	NA	TRBJ1-5	TGTACCAGCAGCTCCTCATCGGGCAATCAGCCCCGGCATTTT	CTSSSSSGNQPRHF
NA	TRBV2	TRBD1	TRBJ1-1	TGTGCCACTCCAAAGACAGGGCGGAACACTGAAGCTTTCTTT	CATPKTGRNTEAFF
few	TRBV2	NA	TRBJ1-1	TGTGCCAGCAGTGGCCGTCCACAGGCTGAAGCTTTCTTT	CASSGRPQAEAFF
many	TRBV20-1	TRBD2	TRBJ2-1	TGCAGTGCTAACCTAGCGGGGGTTGAGCAGTTCTTC	CSANLAGVEQFF
NA	TRBV12-3/TRBV12-4	NA	TRBJ2-5	TGTGCCAGCAGTTTAGGGGGTAGGATTGAGACCCAGTACTTC	CASSLGGRIETQYF
few	TRBV4-1	NA	TRBJ1-2	TGCGCCAGCAGCCAAGCGGAAGGCGATGCCAACTATGGCTACACCTTC	CASSQAEGDANYGYTF
NA	TRBV7-6	TRBD2	TRBJ2-7	TGTGCCAGCAGCCCCGGGGGACTAGGGGCCTACGAGCAGTACTTC	CASSPGGLGAYEQYF
few	TRBV14	NA	TRBJ2-6	TGTGCCAGCAGCGTTCTCCGGGATCGGGACTCTGGGGCCAACGTCCTGACTTTC	CASSVLRDRDSGANVLTF
NA	TRBV27	NA	TRBJ2-7	TGTGCCAGCAGTTTAGCGACAGGCTTTGAGTACGAGCAGTACTTC	CASSLATGFEYEQYF
NA	TRBV2	NA	TRBJ1-1	TGTGCCAGCCCTCACCCCCGACAGTTCACTGAAGCTTTCTTT	CASPHPRQFTEAFF
NA	TRBV10-3	TRBD2	TRBJ2-5	TGTGCCATCAGTGATATGGCGGGGGGGCCGGAGACCCAGTACTTC	CAISDMAGGPETQYF
many	TRBV7-2	NA	TRBJ2-3	TGTGCCAGCAGCTTAGACGGGTTTGCGGGCACAGATACGCAGTATTTT	CASSLDGFAGTDTQYF
NA	TRBV7-9	TRBD1	TRBJ2-2	TGTGCCAGCAGCTTGGCCGGACAGGATTGGGACACCGGGGAGCTGTTTTTT	CASSLAGQDWDTGELFF
NA	TRBV20-1	TRBD2	TRBJ2-1	TGCAGTGCTAGCCTAGCGGGGGGGCCTCGCCGGGCCTATGAGCAGTTCTTC	CSASLAGGPRRAYEQFF
NA	TRBV5-6	NA	TRBJ2-1	TGTGCCAGCAGCCCCCGGGGGCAGGGGGACAATGAGCAGTTCTTC	CASSPRGQGDNEQFF
few	TRBV18	NA	TRBJ2-3	TGTGCCAGCTCGGGGGCTAGCATCCCAGATACGCAGTATTTT	CASSGASIPDTQYF